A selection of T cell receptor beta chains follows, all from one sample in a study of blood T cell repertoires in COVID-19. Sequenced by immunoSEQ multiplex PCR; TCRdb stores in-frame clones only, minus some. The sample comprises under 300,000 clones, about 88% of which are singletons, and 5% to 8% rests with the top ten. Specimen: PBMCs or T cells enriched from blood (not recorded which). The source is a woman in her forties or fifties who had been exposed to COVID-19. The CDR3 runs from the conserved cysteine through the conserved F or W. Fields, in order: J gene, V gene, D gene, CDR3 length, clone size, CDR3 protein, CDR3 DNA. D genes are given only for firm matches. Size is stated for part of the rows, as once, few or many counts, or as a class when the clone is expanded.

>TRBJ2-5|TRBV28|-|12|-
CASSPRGETQYF
TGTGCCAGCAGTCCTCGAGGGGAGACCCAGTACTTC
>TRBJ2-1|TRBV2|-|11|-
CASSEGDEQFF
TGTGCCAGCAGTGAAGGAGATGAGCAGTTCTTC
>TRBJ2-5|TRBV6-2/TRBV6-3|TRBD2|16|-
CASSPLRGAPLETQYF
TGTGCCAGCAGTCCGTTGCGGGGGGCCCCCCTAGAGACCCAGTACTTC
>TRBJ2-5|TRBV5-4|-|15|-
CASKGGGTVQETQYF
TGTGCCAGCAAGGGAGGGGGGACGGTCCAAGAGACCCAGTACTTC
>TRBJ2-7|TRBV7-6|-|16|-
CASSLVGGAAAYEQYF
TGTGCCAGCAGCTTAGTTGGAGGGGCCGCCGCCTACGAGCAGTACTTC
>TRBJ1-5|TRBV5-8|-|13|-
CASSFRGWQPQHF
TGTGCCAGCAGCTTCCGGGGGTGGCAGCCCCAGCATTTT
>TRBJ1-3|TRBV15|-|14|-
CATSRGGSGNTIYF
TGTGCCACCAGCAGAGGAGGCTCTGGAAACACCATATATTTT
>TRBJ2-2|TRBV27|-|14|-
CASSPDRSTGELFF
TGTGCCAGCAGTCCCGACAGGTCTACCGGGGAGCTGTTTTTT
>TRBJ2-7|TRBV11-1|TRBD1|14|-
CASSYRDRKYEQYF
TGTGCCAGCAGCTACCGGGACAGAAAGTACGAGCAGTACTTC
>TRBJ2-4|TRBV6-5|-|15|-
CASTTWDTFGNIQYF
TGTGCCAGCACCACCTGGGACACTTTTGGGAACATTCAGTACTTC
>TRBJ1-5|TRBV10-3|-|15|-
CAISNGQYSNQPQHF
TGTGCCATCAGCAACGGACAGTATAGCAATCAGCCCCAGCATTTT
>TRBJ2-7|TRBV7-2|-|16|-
CASSLRLGRRMYEQYF
TGTGCCAGCAGCTTACGCTTGGGCCGTCGGATGTACGAGCAGTACTTC
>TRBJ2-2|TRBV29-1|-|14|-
CSVEFPVNTGELFF
TGCAGCGTTGAATTCCCGGTGAACACCGGGGAGCTGTTTTTT
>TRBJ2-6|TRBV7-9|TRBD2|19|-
CASSLAGLAESSGANVLTF
TGTGCCAGCAGCTTAGCGGGACTAGCAGAAAGCTCTGGGGCCAACGTCCTGACTTTC
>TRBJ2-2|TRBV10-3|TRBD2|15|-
CATRAGGRDTGELFF
TGTGCCACCCGAGCGGGGGGAAGGGACACCGGGGAGCTGTTTTTT
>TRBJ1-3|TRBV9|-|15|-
CASSVVSGPGNTIYF
TGTGCCAGCAGCGTAGTTTCTGGGCCTGGAAACACCATATATTTT
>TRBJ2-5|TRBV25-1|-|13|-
CASSRDRLETQYF
TGTGCCAGCTCTAGAGACCGACTAGAGACCCAGTACTTC
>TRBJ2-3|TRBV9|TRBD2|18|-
CASSVAPLTGGPGGTQYF
TGTGCCAGCAGCGTAGCCCCTCTTACGGGGGGGCCCGGGGGGACGCAGTATTTT
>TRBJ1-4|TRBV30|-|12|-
CAWSETGFKLFF
TGTGCCTGGAGCGAAACAGGCTTCAAACTGTTTTTT
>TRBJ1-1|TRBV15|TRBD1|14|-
CATSREGQATEAFF
TGTGCCACCAGCAGAGAAGGACAGGCCACTGAAGCTTTCTTT
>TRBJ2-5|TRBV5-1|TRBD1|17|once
CASSLGAGTGLGETQYF
TGCGCCAGCAGCTTGGGGGCCGGGACAGGCCTCGGGGAGACCCAGTACTTC
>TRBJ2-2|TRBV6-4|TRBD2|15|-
CASSAGTSTTGELFF
TGTGCCAGCAGCGCCGGGACTAGCACGACCGGGGAGCTGTTTTTT
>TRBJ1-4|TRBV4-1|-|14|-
CASSPTLGVEKLFF
TGCGCCAGCAGCCCCACCCTAGGAGTTGAAAAACTGTTTTTT
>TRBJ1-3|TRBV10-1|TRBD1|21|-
CATRLGTRDRAKRVAGNTIYF
TGCGCCACGAGATTGGGTACCCGGGACAGGGCGAAAAGGGTCGCTGGAAACACCATATATTTT
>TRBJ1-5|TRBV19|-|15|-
CASAWTAYSNQPQHF
TGTGCCAGTGCCTGGACAGCCTATAGCAATCAGCCCCAGCATTTT
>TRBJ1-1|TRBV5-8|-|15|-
CASRGGAKLNTEAFF
TGTGCCAGCAGGGGGGGGGCTAAATTGAACACTGAAGCTTTCTTT
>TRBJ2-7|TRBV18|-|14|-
CASSPEADSYEQYF
TGTGCCAGCTCCCCTGAGGCGGACTCCTACGAGCAGTACTTC
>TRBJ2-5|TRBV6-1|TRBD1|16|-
CASSALPGQGRETQYF
TGTGCCAGCAGTGCCCTACCGGGACAGGGCCGAGAGACCCAGTACTTC
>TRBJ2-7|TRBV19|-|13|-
CASSFQGQGEQYF
TGTGCCAGTAGTTTCCAGGGGCAGGGCGAGCAGTACTTC
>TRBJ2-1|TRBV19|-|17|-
CASSEQGPGSVYNEQFF
TGTGCCAGTAGTGAGCAGGGTCCTGGGTCGGTATACAATGAGCAGTTCTTC
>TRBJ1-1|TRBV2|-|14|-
CASSDNLSNTEAFF
TGTGCCAGCAGTGACAACCTCAGTAACACTGAAGCTTTCTTT